This passage covers 29 T cell receptor beta chains from one sample sequenced in a study of blood T cell repertoires in COVID-19. Sequenced by immunoSEQ multiplex PCR; TCRdb stores in-frame clones only, minus some. The table lists approximately 160,000 clones, 85% to 90% of them singletons. The specimen was peripheral blood. The source is a woman in her sixties or seventies with acute or convalescent COVID-19.

The chain carries TRBV19 and TRBJ1-2; D not certain. Germline CDR1 and CDR2: LNHDA and SQIVND (reference sequence). This CDR3 contains 19 residues. The V and J ends lost 1 base and 2 bases respectively, with 23 bases between them. Written as DNA, the CDR3 is TGTGCCAGTAGTATAGCTACCATACGCCGACAAGTCTCCAACTATGGCTACACCTTC. Its translation: CASSIATIRRQVSNYGYTF.

CDR3 loop: CASSFKPGQPGETQYF. The CDR3 DNA sequence: TGTGCCAGCAGCTTTAAACCGGGACAGCCCGGTGAGACCCAGTACTTC. The chain joins TRBV7-2 to TRBJ2-5; 7 bases match TRBD1. The CDR3 runs to 16 residues. Germline assignment: CDR1 SGHTA and CDR2 FQGNSA. V gave up 3 bases and J gave up 5 bases; unmatched junction bases: 12.

This clone was seen once. The V and J genes are TRBV28 and TRBJ2-3; 10 nucleotides align to TRBD1. Germline loops: CDR1 MDHEN, CDR2 SYDVKM. V was pared by 5 bases and J by 2 bases, with 7 bases of the junction left unmatched. This CDR3 is built from 16 residues. The CDR3 is CASSDRDRGPTDTQYF. CDR3 bases: TGTGCCAGCAGTGACCGGGACAGGGGCCCCACAGATACGCAGTATTTT.

The chain is built from TRBV7-3 and TRBJ2-2; D gene unclear. This CDR3 is built from 14 residues. Germline loops: CDR1 SGHTA, CDR2 FQGTGA. Trimming removed 0 bases at V and 5 bases at J, with 7 bases between. The CDR3 sequence is CASSLTAETGELFF. The CDR3 coding sequence is TGTGCCAGCAGCTTAACAGCCGAAACCGGGGAGCTGTTTTTT.

This chain links TRBV29-1 with TRBJ1-5, with 10 bases identical to TRBD1. This CDR3 is 15 amino acids long. CDR1 and CDR2 (germline): SQVTM, ANQGSEA. Germline trimming cut 7 bases from V and 4 bases from J; bases unmatched to any gene: 10. CDR3 bases: TGCAGCGCTACCAAGGGGACAGGGGAAAATCAGCCCCAGCATTTT. Translating gives CSATKGTGENQPQHF.

The V call is TRBV6-6, the J call TRBJ2-1, with D perhaps TRBD1 (6 bases). The germline V and J ends were trimmed by 4 bases and 6 bases, with 10 bases remaining between them. Germline CDR1 is MNHNY and CDR2 is SVGAGI (reference sequence). This CDR3 contains 13 residues. The CDR3 DNA follows: TGTGCCAGCAGTTCACAGGGAACCAATGAGCAGTTCTTC. As protein: CASSSQGTNEQFF.

The CDR3 here is CASSLLDSSYGYTF. CDR3 sequence (DNA): TGTGCCAGCAGCTTGTTGGACAGTAGCTATGGCTACACCTTC. The chain recombines TRBV7-8 with TRBJ1-2; tentative D call: TRBD1 (6 bases). Germline V lookup: CDR1 SGHVS, CDR2 FQNEAQ. The V gene lost 3 bases and the J gene lost 4 bases, with 12 bases spanning the gap. The CDR3 sequence is 14 residues long.

V and J are TRBV5-5 and TRBJ2-5; 10 bases line up with TRBD2. The CDR3 contains 15 residues. The junction had 8 bases not matched to a gene; V was cut back by 4 bases and J by 5 bases. Germline-derived CDR1 and CDR2 are SGHKS and YYEKEE (reference sequence). The CDR3: CASSPSSGRSETQYF. The CDR3 DNA reads TGTGCCAGCAGCCCCTCTAGCGGGAGATCTGAGACCCAGTACTTC.

The chain uses TRBV11-2 and TRBJ2-5; 9 nucleotides agree with TRBD1. CDR3 length: 18 residues. J lost 4 bases, V lost 5 bases, and 17 bases had no gene match. Germline loops: CDR1 SGHAT, CDR2 FQNNGV. The CDR3 loop is CASSPGGAGTGLRETQYF. CDR3 nucleotide sequence: TGTGCCAGCAGCCCAGGAGGAGCCGGGACAGGGTTACGAGAGACCCAGTACTTC.

This rearrangement joins TRBV9 to TRBJ2-1; TRBD2 matches at 11 bases. Looked up from germline, CDR1 is SGDLS and CDR2 is YYNGEE. Unmatched junction bases numbered 15, after V lost 3 bases and J lost 4 bases. CDR3 length equals 19 residues. The CDR3 DNA is TGTGCCAGCAGCGCGGAGGGGGCTAGCGGGAGGAATGGATACAATGAGCAGTTCTTC. Translated: CASSAEGASGRNGYNEQFF.

V and J are TRBV5-8 and TRBJ2-1; D perhaps matches TRBD2 (5 bases). The germline V gene has CDR1 SGHTS and CDR2 YDEGEE. V was clipped by 1 base and J by 7 bases, with 15 bases between them. This CDR3 spans 15 amino acids. DNA of the CDR3: TGTGCCAGCAGCTTGATTCGAGGGCTTGTGAATGAGCAGTTCTTC. This gives the protein CASSLIRGLVNEQFF.

This clone was detected a few times. The V gene is TRBV2, the J gene TRBJ1-2, with D tentatively TRBD1 (5 bases). The germline V gene has CDR1 SNHLY and CDR2 FYNNEI. This CDR3 is 14 amino acids long. The V end lost 4 bases, the J end lost 4 bases, and 13 bases lay between the germline ends. In DNA form, the CDR3 reads TGTGCCAGCAGTGGACAGCAAACAGGCTATGGCTACACCTTC. This sequence encodes CASSGQQTGYGYTF.

This clone was observed once. The V call is TRBV19, the J call TRBJ1-2; 8 bases match TRBD1. The V gene's germline CDR1 is LNHDA and CDR2 SQIVND (reference sequence). The CDR3 contains 16 residues. V lost 5 bases and J lost 1; bases outside the gene matches: 9. CDR3 sequence (DNA): TGTGCCAGTAGTTCCGGACAGGGCAGTATTAACTATGGCTACACCTTC. This sequence encodes CASSSGQGSINYGYTF.

The chain links TRBV28 to TRBJ1-1, with 10 positions matching TRBD1. The CDR3 spans 16 residues. The ends lost 4 bases at V and 6 bases at J; junction bases unmatched: 11. Germline V lookup: CDR1 MDHEN, CDR2 SYDVKM. DNA of the CDR3: TGTGCCAGCAGTTCCCGTCGACAGGGGGCATTGGCTGAAGCTTTCTTT. Its protein is CASSSRRQGALAEAFF.

V and J are TRBV9 and TRBJ2-1, with TRBD2 matching over 10 bases. This CDR3 spans 17 amino acids. V lost 0 bases and J lost 8; bases outside the gene matches: 11. Germline V gene data show CDR1 as SGDLS and CDR2 as YYNGEE. In DNA form, the CDR3 reads TGTGCCAGCAGCGTAGCCCCAGGAGCGGGAGGGCCTTATGAGCAGTTCTTC. This sequence encodes CASSVAPGAGGPYEQFF.

The J gene is TRBJ2-7, the V gene TRBV15, with 9 nucleotides matching TRBD1. The CDR3 extends over 15 amino acids. V lost 3 bases to trimming and J lost 3 bases; unmatched junction nucleotides: 6. Germline CDR1 and CDR2: LNHNV and YYDKDF (reference sequence). The CDR3: CATSRTGTGRYEQYF. The CDR3 nucleotides are TGTGCCACCAGCAGGACCGGGACAGGGCGCTACGAGCAGTACTTC.

This sequence joins TRBV5-1 and TRBJ2-7, with 8 bases aligning to TRBD1. From germline, CDR1 is SGHRS and CDR2 YFSETQ. The CDR3 runs to 15 residues. Trimming cost V 3 bases and J 4 bases; bases outside gene matches: 9. Here the CDR3 DNA reads TGCGCCAGCAGCTGGGGGCCAGGGGGCATGTACGAGCAGTACTTC. It translates to CASSWGPGGMYEQYF.

This rearrangement joins TRBV24-1 to TRBJ2-3; unclear D gene. CDR1 and CDR2 from the germline V gene are KGHDR and SFDVKD. This CDR3 has 11 residues. Trimming removed 7 bases from V and 10 bases from J, with 11 bases in between. The CDR3 sequence is CATRNHAAQYF. CDR3 nucleotides: TGTGCCACCAGGAACCACGCGGCGCAGTATTTT.

The V gene is TRBV25-1, the J gene TRBJ1-2, with a tentative D call TRBD1 (5 bases). The V gene lost 3 bases and the J gene lost 7 bases, with 12 bases spanning the gap. Germline lookup yields CDR1 MGHDK and CDR2 SYGVNS. This CDR3 region has 13 residues. CDR3 sequence: CASSDGGGAGYTF. CDR3 in DNA: TGTGCCAGCAGTGATGGCGGCGGGGCTGGCTACACCTTC.

V is TRBV4-3 and J is TRBJ2-5; 12 nucleotides line up with TRBD1. Losses at the gene ends were 0 bases for V and 5 bases for J; bases not matched to a gene: 4. Germline-derived CDR1 and CDR2 are LGHNA and YSLEER. CDR3 length equals 16 residues. CDR3 loop: CASSQEGTGGTETQYF. The CDR3 DNA reads TGCGCCAGCAGCCAAGAAGGGACAGGGGGCACGGAGACCCAGTACTTC.

This chain connects TRBV10-3 to TRBJ2-1, with 11 bases lining up with TRBD1. CDR1 is ENHRY and CDR2 is SYGVKD in the germline V gene. This CDR3 has 16 amino acids. The trim removed 0 bases at V and 9 bases at J, leaving 7 bases unmatched. This CDR3 is CAISESRDRGGSEQFF. CDR3 sequence (DNA): TGTGCCATCAGTGAGTCGAGGGACAGGGGGGGAAGTGAGCAGTTCTTC.

V and J are TRBV19 and TRBJ2-3; 7 bases line up with TRBD1. The CDR3 sequence is 15 residues long. Germline CDR1 and CDR2: LNHDA and SQIVND (reference sequence). V shed 5 bases, J shed 5 bases, and the junction held 10 bases outside the gene matches. The CDR3 bases are TGTGCCAGTAGTCTTGAGGGGGCCGTTGAAGATACGCAGTATTTT. Protein sequence: CASSLEGAVEDTQYF. Based on the CDR3 plus reference TRBV19 and TRBJ2-3, the full variable domain is DGGITQSPKYLFRKEGQNVTLSCEQNLNHDAMYWYRQDPGQGLRLIYYSQIVNDFQKGDIAEGYSVSREKKESFPLTVTSAQKNPTAFYLCASSLEGAVEDTQYFGPGTRLTVL.

J is TRBJ1-2 and V is TRBV12-3 or TRBV12-4; D possibly corresponds to TRBD1 (5 bases). The CDR3 extends over 13 amino acids. V was clipped by 5 bases and J by 4 bases, with 11 bases between them. CDR3 coding DNA: TGTGCCAGCAGTCCAGGGTTTAGCTATGGCTACACCTTC. It is translated as CASSPGFSYGYTF.

V usage is TRBV19 and J usage is TRBJ2-3; 13 bases match TRBD2. Germline assignment: CDR1 LNHDA and CDR2 SQIVND (reference sequence). The V and J ends lost 4 bases and 5 bases, in that order; junction bases with no gene match: 6. The CDR3 is made up of 16 amino acids. CDR3 sequence (DNA): TGTGCCAGTAGTAGAACTAGCGGGAGGGCCGTAGATACGCAGTATTTT. Its protein is CASSRTSGRAVDTQYF.

J is TRBJ1-2 and V is TRBV7-8, with D hard to call. Trimming removed 5 bases at V and 2 bases at J, with 6 bases between. This CDR3 is built from 12 residues. Germline CDR1 reads SGHVS; CDR2 reads FQNEAQ. The DNA for the CDR3 is TGTGCCAGCAGCCCTAACAACTATGGCTACACCTTC. It yields the protein CASSPNNYGYTF.

The J gene is TRBJ1-2, the V gene TRBV10-3; no clear D. The V end was cut by 10 bases, the J end by 5 bases, with 20 bases between. Germline V gives CDR1 ENHRY, CDR2 SYGVKD. The CDR3 spans 14 residues. In DNA form, the CDR3 reads TGTGCCACCCATTTCGAGGGAGGCTATTATGGCTACACCTTC. It codes for CATHFEGGYYGYTF.

The V gene is TRBV15, the J gene TRBJ1-3, with unresolved D. V was pared by 4 bases and J by 0 bases, with 7 bases between. The CDR3 consists of 14 residues. CDR1 is LNHNV, CDR2 YYDKDF, per germline (reference sequence). The CDR3 sequence is CATSNGDSGNTIYF. The CDR3 DNA reads TGTGCCACCAGCAACGGAGACTCTGGAAACACCATATATTTT.

This sequence joins TRBV4-3 and TRBJ2-1, with TRBD2 matching over 7 bases. The CDR3 runs 16 residues. Trimming cost V 4 bases and J 3 bases; bases outside gene matches: 9. From germline, CDR1 is LGHNA and CDR2 YSLEER. This chain's CDR3 is CASSREWRGFYNEQFF. The CDR3 nucleotides read TGCGCCAGCAGCCGGGAGTGGCGGGGGTTCTACAATGAGCAGTTCTTC.

The chain joins TRBV7-8 to TRBJ2-1; 10 bases align to TRBD2. Trimming cost V 0 bases and J 5 bases; bases outside gene matches: 10. The CDR3 covers 18 residues. Germline CDR1 is SGHVS and CDR2 is FQNEAQ. CDR3 sequence reads: CASSLARLAGVGDNEQFF. CDR3 sequence (DNA): TGTGCCAGCAGCTTAGCGCGGCTAGCGGGAGTAGGGGACAATGAGCAGTTCTTC.